Listed here are 30 T cell receptor beta chains from one sample, sequenced in a study of cytomegalovirus exposure and HLA in healthy donors. PCR primers comprised 60 Vbeta and 13 Jbeta primers. Profiled with immunoSEQ multiplex PCR; TCRdb holds only in-frame clones, not every one. Among about 76,000 clones listed, roughly 76% were seen once. Sequencing input: PBMCs. The receptors derive from a male donor in good health and CMV-seropositive.

The J gene is TRBJ2-7, the V gene TRBV18; 10 bases fit TRBD1. The length of the CDR3 is 15 residues. Germline V gene sequence: CDR1 KGHSH, CDR2 LQKENI. V was pared by 3 bases and J by 6 bases, with 8 bases of the junction left unmatched. The CDR3 is CASSPKDRGGSEQYF. CDR3 DNA sequence: TGTGCCAGCTCACCGAAGGACAGGGGGGGGAGCGAGCAGTACTTC.

The CDR3 region has the DNA TGTGCCATCAGTGAATGGACAACAAACACTGAAGCTTTCTTT. Translation: CAISEWTTNTEAFF. J is TRBJ1-1 and V is TRBV10-3, with a weak D call TRBD1 (5 bases). The CDR3 covers 14 residues. CDR1 ENHRY and CDR2 SYGVKD come from the germline V gene. Trimming pared 3 bases from V and 2 bases from J, leaving 10 bases between.

This clone was recorded only once. The gene calls are TRBV7-8 and TRBJ2-1; D is unclear. Trimming shortened V by 4 bases and J by 1 base, and 11 bases separated the two germline ends. CDR1 and CDR2 (germline): SGHVS, FQNEAQ. The CDR3 has 15 amino acids. This chain's CDR3 is CASSYLPQSYNEQFF. CDR3 bases: TGTGCCAGCAGCTATCTACCACAGTCCTACAATGAGCAGTTCTTC.

The chain is built from TRBV18 and TRBJ2-1, with D unresolved. V shed 2 bases and J shed 8 bases, with 13 bases lying between them. Germline lookup yields CDR1 KGHSH and CDR2 LQKENI. The CDR3 covers 14 residues. In DNA, the CDR3 is TGTGCCAGCTCACCAGGGCCGAGTTTCCATGAGCAGTTCTTC. It is translated as CASSPGPSFHEQFF.

This clone was seen a handful of times. The rearrangement links TRBV5-1 to TRBJ2-2, with 11 bases aligning to TRBD2. The CDR3 is 16 residues long. Trimming at V came to 5 bases and at J to 1 base, leaving 4 bases not matched to a gene. Germline V gives CDR1 SGHRS, CDR2 YFSETQ. The CDR3 bases are TGCGCCAGCAGACCTACTAGCGGGGGGAACACCGGGGAGCTGTTTTTT. Protein sequence: CASRPTSGGNTGELFF. Based on the CDR3 plus reference TRBV5-1 and TRBJ2-2, the full variable domain is KAGVTQTPRYLIKTRGQQVTLSCSPISGHRSVSWYQQTPGQGLQFLFEYFSETQRNKGNFPGRFSGRQFSNSRSEMNVSTLELGDSALYLCASRPTSGGNTGELFFGEGSRLTVL.

This clone was seen a handful of times. The genes are TRBV28 and TRBJ2-1, with 11 bases matching TRBD1. The CDR3 totals 13 residues. Germline CDR1 is MDHEN and CDR2 is SYDVKM. The trim removed 10 bases at V and 6 bases at J, leaving 5 bases unmatched. This chain's CDR3 is CATGTGGRNEQFF. The CDR3 bases are TGTGCCACCGGGACAGGGGGACGCAATGAGCAGTTCTTC.

The chain carries TRBV2 and TRBJ2-3, with 7 bases matching TRBD1. Trimming at V came to 6 bases and at J to 3 bases, leaving 3 bases not matched to a gene. The CDR3 is 13 amino acids. Germline lookup yields CDR1 SNHLY and CDR2 FYNNEI. Here the CDR3 reads CASRGQITDTQYF. The DNA of the CDR3 is TGTGCCAGCAGGGGACAGATTACAGATACGCAGTATTTT.

The CDR3 sequence: CASSLAGGGGNEKLFF. The CDR3, as DNA: TGTGCCAGCAGCTTAGCTGGCGGGGGGGGAAATGAAAAACTGTTTTTT. This chain uses TRBV7-2 with TRBJ1-4; D may be TRBD1 (5 bases). CDR1 SGHTA and CDR2 FQGNSA come from the germline V gene. The CDR3 has 16 residues. V was pared by 0 bases and J by 5 bases, with 13 bases between.

This clone has just a few counts. The V gene is TRBV10-3, the J gene TRBJ2-7; possibly TRBD1 for D (6 bases). This CDR3 has 13 residues. Germline V gives CDR1 ENHRY, CDR2 SYGVKD. The V end was cut by 6 bases, the J end by 2 bases, with 11 bases between. The CDR3 region has the DNA TGTGCCATCAGACAACAGGGTCCCTACGAGCAGTACTTC. Translated: CAIRQQGPYEQYF.

V and J are TRBV6-6 and TRBJ1-6, with 8 nucleotides matching TRBD1. This CDR3 is 15 amino acids long. Germline loops: CDR1 MNHNY, CDR2 SVGAGI (reference sequence). Trimming took 2 bases from V and 7 from J; bases not matched to a gene: 4. The DNA for the CDR3 is TGTGCCAGCAGTTACATCGGACAGGGAAATTCACCCCTCCACTTT. Amino acids: CASSYIGQGNSPLHF.

This chain links TRBV7-9 with TRBJ2-7, with 7 bases matching TRBD2. The CDR3 sequence is 15 residues long. V dropped 5 bases and J dropped 1; count of bases not matched to a gene: 8. Germline V gene lookup returns CDR1 SEHNR and CDR2 FQNEAQ (reference sequence). Here the CDR3 reads CASSPGLAVSYEQYF. As DNA, the CDR3 is TGTGCCAGCAGCCCTGGGCTAGCGGTTTCCTACGAGCAGTACTTC.

V usage is TRBV5-1 and J usage is TRBJ2-5, with 10 bases identical to TRBD2. CDR1 is SGHRS and CDR2 is YFSETQ in the germline V gene. V was clipped by 4 bases and J by 5 bases; unmatched bases: 8. This CDR3 has 15 amino acids. The CDR3 sequence: CASSRQRGGEETQYF. The DNA of the CDR3 is TGCGCCAGCAGCCGTCAGCGGGGGGGTGAGGAGACCCAGTACTTC.

This clone appeared a few times. V usage is TRBV5-1 and J usage is TRBJ2-3, with 9 nucleotides matching TRBD2. Germline-derived CDR1 and CDR2 are SGHRS and YFSETQ. Trimming took 0 bases from V and 2 from J; bases not matched to a gene: 4. CDR3 size: 16 residues. The DNA for the CDR3 is TGCGCCAGCAGCTTGGATCTAGCGGGGCCCACAGATACGCAGTATTTT. Translating gives CASSLDLAGPTDTQYF.

The chain joins TRBV5-4 to TRBJ1-4; the D gene is possibly TRBD1 (5 bases). Deletions cut 4 bases from V and 5 bases from J, with 9 bases between. The CDR3 is made up of 13 amino acids. The V gene's germline CDR1 is SGHNT and CDR2 YYREEE (reference sequence). CDR3 bases: TGTGCCAGCAGCCGAAGGGGCAATGAAAAACTGTTTTTT. It codes for CASSRRGNEKLFF.

The chain has TRBV28 and TRBJ1-1, with D tentatively TRBD1 (5 bases). The CDR3 extends over 15 amino acids. Germline V gene sequence: CDR1 MDHEN, CDR2 SYDVKM. The V end was cut by 8 bases, the J end by 0 bases, with 16 bases between. The CDR3 DNA is TGTGCCAGCCAAGGGGTTCTGGTCATGAACACTGAAGCTTTCTTT. It translates to CASQGVLVMNTEAFF.

The chain employs TRBV15 and TRBJ1-1; no clear D. V was cut by 6 bases and J by 0 bases, with 5 bases left in between. This CDR3 contains 12 residues. Looked up from germline, CDR1 is LNHNV and CDR2 is YYDKDF (reference sequence). CDR3 nucleotide sequence: TGTGCCACCAGTACAGTGAACACTGAAGCTTTCTTT. Translated, it gives CATSTVNTEAFF. The variable domain in full, completed from reference TRBV15 and TRBJ1-1, reads DAMVIQNPRYQVTQFGKPVTLSCSQTLNHNVMYWYQQKSSQAPKLLFHYYDKDFNNEADTPDNFQSRRPNTSFCFLDIRSPGLGDTAMYLCATSTVNTEAFFGQGTRLTVV.

The rearrangement links TRBV7-3 to TRBJ2-2; no clear D. This CDR3 comprises 14 residues. Germline CDR1 SGHTA, CDR2 FQGTGA. V lost 6 bases to trimming and J lost 6 bases, with 14 bases between them. DNA of the CDR3: TGTGCCAGCAGACCGATTGCCTCAGCCGGGGAGCTGTTTTTT. Its translation: CASRPIASAGELFF.

J is TRBJ2-3 and V is TRBV27, with 12 bases matching TRBD2. Germline values: CDR1 MNHEY, CDR2 SMNVEV (reference sequence). V lost 8 bases, J lost 2 bases, and 8 bases stayed unmatched. This CDR3 comprises 16 residues. The CDR3 DNA follows: TGTGCCAGCCGAGCGGCTAGCGGGAGGGTCACAGATACGCAGTATTTT. It encodes CASRAASGRVTDTQYF.

This chain links TRBV7-9 with TRBJ2-2, with a possible D match to TRBD1 (6 bases). Germline V gene sequence: CDR1 SEHNR, CDR2 FQNEAQ (reference sequence). V lost 1 base, J lost 0 bases, and 9 bases lay in between. The CDR3 runs to 16 residues. The CDR3 is CASSLVGGSNTGELFF. In DNA, the CDR3 is TGTGCCAGCAGCTTAGTTGGGGGCTCGAACACCGGGGAGCTGTTTTTT.

This CDR3 reads CASSYPLAEPTEQYF. DNA of the CDR3: TGTGCCAGCAGTTACCCCCTAGCGGAACCTACGGAGCAGTACTTC. The chain has TRBV6-5 and TRBJ2-7, with TRBD2 identical over 7 bases. The CDR3 has 15 amino acids. CDR1 MNHEY and CDR2 SVGAGI come from the germline V gene. The trim removed 2 bases at V and 7 bases at J, leaving 11 bases unmatched.

The chain employs TRBV28 and TRBJ2-7, with a weak D call TRBD1 (6 bases). The CDR3 contains 14 residues. V was pared by 3 bases and J by 2 bases, with 11 bases between. Germline V gene lookup returns CDR1 MDHEN and CDR2 SYDVKM. CDR3 amino acids: CASSFAGEAYEQYF. The CDR3 coding sequence is TGTGCCAGCAGTTTCGCAGGGGAAGCCTACGAGCAGTACTTC. Looking up the rest from reference TRBV28 and TRBJ2-7 gives the full variable domain: DVKVTQSSRYLVKRTGEKVFLECVQDMDHENMFWYRQDPGLGLRLIYFSYDVKMKEKGDIPEGYSVSREKKERFSLILESASTNQTSMYLCASSFAGEAYEQYFGPGTRLTVT.

V gene TRBV19 combines with J gene TRBJ2-5; 7 nucleotides match TRBD2. The end of the DNA aligns better with TRBJ2-7, so the J call may be wrong. In germline, CDR1 is LNHDA, CDR2 SQIVND (reference sequence). CDR3 length equals 17 residues. The DNA of the CDR3 is TGTGCCAGTAGTACAATAGGAGGGAGGGCCGGGTCCTACGAGCAGTACTTC. Protein: CASSTIGGRAGSYEQYF.

V usage is TRBV4-1 and J usage is TRBJ1-1; 8 bases agree with TRBD1. Germline V gives CDR1 MGHRA, CDR2 YSYEKL. The CDR3 contains 12 residues. V was pared by 1 base and J by 10 bases, with 2 bases of the junction left unmatched. In DNA form, the CDR3 reads TGCGCCAGCAGCCAAGGGGACAGGAGAGCTTTCTTT. Translation gives CASSQGDRRAFF.

This chain joins TRBV9 and TRBJ2-7, with a weak D call TRBD2 (5 bases). V was pared by 0 bases and J by 2 bases, with 15 bases between. Germline V gene sequence: CDR1 SGDLS, CDR2 YYNGEE. The CDR3 extends over 16 amino acids. CDR3 bases: TGTGCCAGCAGCGTAGGTCCCGGGAAAGGCACCTACGAGCAGTACTTC. Translated, it gives CASSVGPGKGTYEQYF.

This clone was seen more than once but under ten times. The gene calls are TRBV7-2 and TRBJ2-7; 7 bases align to TRBD1. Losses at the gene ends were 5 bases for V and 4 bases for J; bases not matched to a gene: 8. The CDR3 totals 14 residues. Germline CDR1 and CDR2: SGHTA and FQGNSA. This chain's CDR3 is CASSRGGQTYEQYF. DNA for the CDR3: TGTGCCAGCAGCAGAGGGGGACAGACTTACGAGCAGTACTTC.

V gene TRBV28 combines with J gene TRBJ1-3, with D unclear. V lost 8 bases, J lost 0 bases, and 8 bases lay in between. CDR3 length equals 13 residues. Per the germline V gene, CDR1 is MDHEN and CDR2 is SYDVKM. In DNA form, the CDR3 reads TGTGCCAGCCTAGAGACCTCTGGAAACACCATATATTTT. It translates to CASLETSGNTIYF. Together with reference TRBV28 and TRBJ1-3, the CDR3 gives the full variable domain: DVKVTQSSRYLVKRTGEKVFLECVQDMDHENMFWYRQDPGLGLRLIYFSYDVKMKEKGDIPEGYSVSREKKERFSLILESASTNQTSMYLCASLETSGNTIYFGEGSWLTVV.

The chain uses TRBV15 and TRBJ1-4, with TRBD1 identical over 7 bases. CDR1 and CDR2 (germline): LNHNV, YYDKDF (reference sequence). This CDR3 spans 13 amino acids. The V and J ends lost 5 bases and 8 bases, in that order; junction bases with no gene match: 5. The CDR3 loop reads CATSEGAQEKLFF. The DNA of the CDR3 is TGTGCCACCAGCGAGGGGGCGCAGGAAAAACTGTTTTTT.

As DNA, the CDR3 is TGTGCCAGTAGTGAGACATCTGATGGTTCCTATAATTCACCCCTCCACTTT. Protein sequence: CASSETSDGSYNSPLHF. The V gene is TRBV19, the J gene TRBJ1-6; D is undetermined. Trimming stripped 5 bases from V and 1 base from J, with 15 bases between. Per germline, CDR1 LNHDA and CDR2 SQIVND (reference sequence). The CDR3 loop spans 17 amino acids.

CDR3 residues: CASSDRQGSTGELFF. In DNA form, the CDR3 reads TGCGCCAGCAGTGACCGACAGGGCTCTACCGGGGAGCTGTTTTTT. The chain links TRBV5-1 to TRBJ2-2; 7 positions agree with TRBD1. Germline CDR1 and CDR2: SGHRS and YFSETQ. The CDR3 runs to 15 residues. Trimming took 5 bases from V and 5 from J; bases not matched to a gene: 9.

This clone was counted a single time. The V gene is TRBV2, the J gene TRBJ2-7; D may be TRBD2 (7 bases). V was cut by 7 bases and J by 5 bases, with 18 bases left in between. CDR3 length equals 14 residues. Germline loops: CDR1 SNHLY, CDR2 FYNNEI. The CDR3 bases are TGTGCCAGCACCCTGGGGGGGCCTTTGAACGAGCAGTACTTC. Protein product: CASTLGGPLNEQYF.